The present entry profiles one TCR beta chain with its context. Its antigen is not known. The record originates from a study of T cell responses to AZD1222 COVID-19 vaccine. Here immunoSEQ multiplex PCR was the method, and the copy in TCRdb shows in-frame clones only, minus some. The sample records about 140,000 clones, 90% to 95% being singletons. V was shortened by 5 bases and J by 1 base, with 12 bases between the two germline ends. The CDR3 runs to 14 residues. Germline V lookup: CDR1 SGDLS, CDR2 YYNGEE. Study-wide results and caveats: Unmutated variant regions are reportedly targeted by nearly half of spike-specific TCRs. Baseline testing showed seropositivity in only five to seven AZD1222 recipients. Rises in breadth and depth of Spike-specific TCRs came after two AZD1222 doses. Donors, mostly white British, included more females; clonal diversity was possibly underestimated.

The sample was peripheral blood, taken 28 days after the second AZD1222 dose. The chain joins TRBV9 to TRBJ1-1; the D is unclear. The sequence came from an adult who received the AZD1222 COVID-19 vaccine. This CDR3 reads CASSAHFENTEAFF. CDR3 bases: TGTGCCAGCAGTGCCCATTTTGAGAACACTGAAGCTTTCTTT.